This T cell receptor beta chain is from a study of T cells in Graves' hyperthyroidism and ophthalmopathy. About the research overall: Peripheral blood was obtained at initial diagnosis, preceding any treatment. The study's findings and limits: For ophthalmopathy, model prediction preceded onset by a median about 6 months.

Note on this clonotype: The antigen is undetermined.

Researchers took RNA transcripts and amplified the TCR beta CDR3 regions from them. The HTBI set primed first-round TCR CDR3 RT-PCR. TCRdb re-derived calls from the multiplex PCR reads in MiXCR, one entry per CDR3 protein. The sample has fewer than 200,000 distinct CDR3 sequences; approximately 15% are singletons. After removal of 5 bases from V and 5 bases from J, the junction contained 7 bases not matched to a gene. The CDR3 totals 17 residues. Germline CDR1 is SGHVS and CDR2 is FQNEAQ. The receptor comes from a woman in her 50s with Graves' hyperthyroidism. The material sequenced was blood. The rearrangement uses TRBV7-8 and TRBJ2-2, with TRBD2 matching over 14 bases. In DNA, the CDR3 is TGTGCCAGCAGCCCCAAAGGACTAGCGGGGGGTACCGGGGAGCTGTTTTTT. It translates to CASSPKGLAGGTGELFF.